The 15 T cell receptor beta chains below were found in one sample sequenced in a study of shared clonotypes between healthy human individuals. Only in-frame clones appear in the TCRdb table, and some are missing; sequencing was by immunoSEQ multiplex PCR. The sample yields around 2.1 million clones, roughly 91% seen once. CD45RO-negative CD8 cells positively selected for CCR7 made up the naive population, which excluded terminally differentiated effector memory CD45RA+ cells. Sample: naive CD8+ T cells from PBMCs. These receptors originate from a young man in good health. Some clones in this sample may be carry-over from other donors' samples.

The chain combines TRBV19 with TRBJ2-7; 7 bases match TRBD1. The CDR3 consists of 14 residues. Germline trimming cut 5 bases from V and 4 bases from J; bases unmatched to any gene: 8. Germline V gene sequence: CDR1 LNHDA, CDR2 SQIVND (reference sequence). CDR3 residues: CASSDPGTEYEQYF. Here the CDR3 DNA reads TGTGCCAGTAGTGACCCCGGGACAGAATACGAGCAGTACTTC.

This chain connects TRBV7-9 to TRBJ2-7; perhaps TRBD2 as D (6 bases). From germline, CDR1 is SEHNR and CDR2 FQNEAQ (reference sequence). V was pared by 4 bases and J by 7 bases, with 17 bases between. The CDR3 spans 14 residues. CDR3 sequence: CASSSRLGSMEQYF. For the CDR3, the DNA is TGTGCCAGCAGCTCGCGCCTCGGGAGTATGGAGCAGTACTTC.

As regards this clone: The sample holds other DNA sequences that translate to the same CDR3. The genes are TRBV7-6 and TRBJ2-3; 10 bases match TRBD2. The ends lost 5 bases at V and 4 bases at J; junction bases unmatched: 6. Germline V gene lookup returns CDR1 SGHVS and CDR2 FNYEAQ. This CDR3 spans 15 amino acids. CDR3 sequence reads: CASSPSGRAADTQYF. The CDR3 nucleotides are TGTGCCAGCAGCCCGAGCGGGAGGGCAGCAGATACGCAGTATTTT. Complete variable domain (other parts from reference TRBV7-6 and TRBJ2-3): GAGVSQSPRYKVTKRGQDVALRCDPISGHVSLYWYRQALGQGPEFLTYFNYEAQQDKSGLPNDRFSAERPEGSISTLTIQRTEQRDSAMYRCASSPSGRAADTQYFGPGTRLTVL.

The rearrangement links TRBV27 to TRBJ1-3; D unresolved. CDR3 length: 13 amino acids. Germline assignment: CDR1 MNHEY and CDR2 SMNVEV (reference sequence). The V end lost 5 bases, the J end lost 4 bases, and 9 bases lay between the germline ends. CDR3 sequence (DNA): TGTGCCAGCAGTGCCCGAGCGGGAAACACCATATATTTT. Translation: CASSARAGNTIYF.

The count of this clone is one. The rearrangement joins TRBV19 to TRBJ1-1; tentatively, D is TRBD1 (5 bases). Germline-derived CDR1 and CDR2 are LNHDA and SQIVND (reference sequence). There are 17 residues in the CDR3. V lost 3 bases and J 0 bases, leaving 17 bases between the germline ends. The chain's CDR3 is CASSIPDRESMNTEAFF. DNA for the CDR3: TGTGCCAGTAGTATCCCCGACAGAGAAAGCATGAACACTGAAGCTTTCTTT.

This chain joins TRBV5-1 and TRBJ2-3, with a tentative D call TRBD2 (6 bases). This CDR3 has 17 amino acids. Between the trimmed V and J ends, which lost 3 bases and 1 base, there was a span of 18 bases. Germline V CDR1 and CDR2: SGHRS, YFSETQ. The CDR3 is CASSWAPTREGTDTQYF. CDR3 DNA sequence: TGCGCCAGCAGCTGGGCTCCGACTAGAGAAGGCACAGATACGCAGTATTTT. The full variable domain, its missing parts supplied by reference TRBV5-1 and TRBJ2-3, is KAGVTQTPRYLIKTRGQQVTLSCSPISGHRSVSWYQQTPGQGLQFLFEYFSETQRNKGNFPGRFSGRQFSNSRSEMNVSTLELGDSALYLCASSWAPTREGTDTQYFGPGTRLTVL.

The V gene is TRBV2, the J gene TRBJ2-7, with 8 bases fitting TRBD2. The CDR3 has 12 amino acids. The V gene end was trimmed by 3 bases and the J gene end by 6 bases; junction bases not matched to a gene: 1. Germline loops: CDR1 SNHLY, CDR2 FYNNEI. CDR3 sequence (DNA): TGTGCCAGCAGTGATCTAGCGGGCGAGCAGTACTTC. This translates into CASSDLAGEQYF.

This chain links TRBV27 with TRBJ1-2; possible D gene TRBD1, 5 bases. Germline lookup yields CDR1 MNHEY and CDR2 SMNVEV (reference sequence). The CDR3 length is 14 residues. Trimming took 5 bases from V and 4 from J, leaving 14 bases between them. As DNA, the CDR3 is TGTGCCAGCAGTCTCCTCGGGGGGATCTATGGCTACACCTTC. Amino acids: CASSLLGGIYGYTF.

The chain combines TRBV11-2 with TRBJ2-2; D unresolved. The CDR3 length is 13 residues. CDR1 and CDR2 (germline): SGHAT, FQNNGV. V was clipped by 3 bases and J by 4 bases, with 6 bases between them. CDR3: CASSFYGTGELFF. CDR3 coding DNA: TGTGCCAGCAGCTTCTACGGCACCGGGGAGCTGTTTTTT.

V is TRBV7-3 and J is TRBJ2-1, with 11 bases fitting TRBD2. CDR3 length: 15 residues. V was clipped by 5 bases and J by 8 bases; unmatched bases: 8. Germline V lookup: CDR1 SGHTA, CDR2 FQGTGA. The CDR3 bases are TGTGCCAGCAGCCTAGCGGGAGGCCCCTCTCATGAGCAGTTCTTC. Translating it yields CASSLAGGPSHEQFF.

This rearrangement joins TRBV10-2 to TRBJ1-5; TRBD1 matches 8 bases. V was pared by 3 bases and J by 2 bases, with 3 bases of the junction left unmatched. CDR3 length: 15 amino acids. The V gene's germline CDR1 is WSHSY and CDR2 SAAADI. CDR3 amino acids: CASSDPGQGNQPQHF. CDR3 DNA: TGCGCCAGCAGTGATCCGGGACAGGGCAATCAGCCCCAGCATTTT.

This chain connects TRBV5-1 to TRBJ1-1; D not resolved. The CDR3 runs to 15 residues. V lost 4 bases and J lost 0, with 13 bases in between. The V gene's germline CDR1 is SGHRS and CDR2 YFSETQ. The CDR3 here is CASSLVLGMNTEAFF. The DNA of the CDR3 is TGCGCCAGCAGCCTGGTACTAGGGATGAACACTGAAGCTTTCTTT.

The chain uses TRBV10-3 and TRBJ2-2; D remains unclear. This CDR3 comprises 13 residues. V gave up 6 bases and J gave up 3 bases, with 8 bases separating them. The germline gives CDR1 ENHRY, CDR2 SYGVKD. The CDR3 here is CAIRTDHTGELFF. The CDR3 DNA reads as TGTGCCATCAGGACGGACCACACCGGGGAGCTGTTTTTT.

V is TRBV27 and J is TRBJ1-1; TRBD1 agrees at 9 bases. CDR1 and CDR2 (germline): MNHEY, SMNVEV (reference sequence). Trimming took 6 bases from V and 1 from J; bases not matched to a gene: 3. The length of the CDR3 is 14 residues. The CDR3 DNA follows: TGTGCCAGCAGCCGGGACAGGGCGAACACTGAAGCTTTCTTT. Translation: CASSRDRANTEAFF.

The chain has TRBV5-6 and TRBJ2-1; 11 bases align to TRBD2. This CDR3 contains 16 residues. In germline, CDR1 is SGHDT, CDR2 YYEEEE. V dropped 2 bases and J dropped 8; count of bases not matched to a gene: 9. In nucleotides, the CDR3 is TGTGCCAGCAGCTTAAATAGCGGGAGGGCCGCCTATGAGCAGTTCTTC. Translated, it gives CASSLNSGRAAYEQFF.